Sequencing of this TCR beta chain was carried out in a study of immune cell composition in non-small cell lung cancer. Study-wide results and caveats: Tumour-associated clones >0.5% occurred in 25% to 40% of adenocarcinomas, about three quarters of squamous.

Using immunoSEQ multiplex PCR, the repertoire was profiled, and TCRdb retains in-frame clones only, with some absent. The sample contains around 6,400 clones, over 60% of which appear only once. Normal lung sampling was at least 3 cm from the tumour, as distant as possible. A note on this clone: No antigen is known for it.

In germline, CDR1 is SQVTM, CDR2 ANQGSEA. V lost 3 bases and J lost 0, with 5 bases in between. CDR3 size: 12 residues. V usage is TRBV29-1 and J usage is TRBJ2-5; D might be TRBD1 (5 bases). Sequencing used non-adjacent lung tissue. This sequence originates from a human donor with non-small cell lung cancer. Here the CDR3 reads CSVEDNQETQYF. CDR3 DNA: TGCAGCGTTGAGGACAACCAAGAGACCCAGTACTTC.